In its sample, the clone carrying this T cell receptor beta chain was seen a few times. This entry is derived from a study of cytomegalovirus exposure and HLA in healthy donors. This PCR relied on a set of 60 Vbeta primers and 13 Jbeta primers. TCRdb's copy holds only in-frame clones and misses some; the assay was immunoSEQ multiplex PCR. In the table there are 100,000 to 150,000 clones, about 70% of which are singletons. V lost 7 bases, J lost 1 base, and 12 bases stayed unmatched. Germline V gene lookup returns CDR1 SQVTM and CDR2 ANQGSEA. The CDR3 spans 15 residues. Sequenced input: PBMCs. The rearrangement uses TRBV29-1 and TRBJ1-1, with 7 bases identical to TRBD1. This sequence originates from a woman aged 55-70 years in good health and CMV-seropositive. CDR3 amino acids: CSAEPQGWENTEAFF. The CDR3, as DNA: TGCAGCGCCGAACCACAGGGGTGGGAGAACACTGAAGCTTTCTTT. Full variable domain (missing parts from reference TRBV29-1 and TRBJ1-1): SAVISQKPSRDICQRGTSLTIQCQVDSQVTMMFWYRQQPGQSLTLIATANQGSEATYESGFVIDKFPISRPNLTFSTLTVSNMSPEDSSIYLCSAEPQGWENTEAFFGQGTRLTVV.